This record concerns one TCR beta chain sequence. What it binds is unknown. The data derive from a study of OX40 agonist ivuxolimab in advanced cancers. Study findings and constraints: Dosing at 0.1 to 3.0 mg/kg was accompanied by clonal expansion of CD4+ and CD8+ blood T cells by week 6.

The germline V gene has CDR1 SGHRS and CDR2 YFSETQ. The V and J ends lost 4 bases and 1 base, in that order; junction bases with no gene match: 10. This CDR3 spans 18 amino acids. The protocol was immunoSEQ multiplex PCR, while the TCRdb copy is restricted to in-frame clones and leaves out a portion. The sample shows tens of thousands of clones, around 86% of them seen only once. Material: CD4+ or CD8+ T cells sorted from blood, obtained in a trial of the OX40 agonist ivuxolimab. The receptor comes from an adult with an advanced solid tumor such as melanoma, head and neck, liver or kidney cancer. The V gene is TRBV5-1, the J gene TRBJ2-5; TRBD2 matches at 13 bases. CDR3 protein: CASSNGLAGAGGQETQYF. The DNA for the CDR3 is TGCGCCAGCAGCAACGGACTAGCGGGAGCGGGGGGCCAAGAGACCCAGTACTTC.